These 2 T cell receptor beta chains were sequenced from one sample in a study of metastatic and nonmetastatic thyroid tumors. No treatment had been given to any patient before thyroid surgery. TCRdb re-clonotyped the PCR reads through MiXCR. This sample yields roughly 90,000 clones, of which under 15% are seen a single time; about 3.6% belongs to the top ten. Sequenced input: blood. The receptors originated from a female donor with papillary thyroid cancer or a benign thyroid nodule (not recorded which). Some clones in this sample may be carry-over from other donors' samples.

Only one count was recorded for this clone. This chain links TRBV20-1 with TRBJ2-7; 8 nucleotides agree with TRBD1. Germline V gene lookup returns CDR1 DFQATT and CDR2 SNEGSKA (reference sequence). V lost 0 bases to trimming and J lost 2 bases; unmatched junction nucleotides: 9. The CDR3 sequence is 16 residues long. The CDR3 spells CSARDLRTGSAYEQYF. In DNA form, the CDR3 reads TGCAGTGCTAGAGATCTCAGGACAGGGTCTGCCTACGAGCAGTACTTC.

Points on this clone: One junction end disagrees with the germline gene, perhaps due to a read error. The chain uses TRBV7-8 and TRBJ1-4; D call uncertain. The CDR3 is 18 residues long. The germline V gene has CDR1 SGHVS and CDR2 FQNEAQ. The CDR3 coding sequence is TGTGCCAGCAGCCCTGCGCCGATAATCGGAGCAACTAATGAAAAAATGTTTTTT. Its translation: CASSPAPIIGATNEKMFF.